This T cell receptor (beta chain) derives from a study of early T cells in non-severe SARS-CoV-2 infection. V was pared by 1 base and J by 11 bases, with 4 bases of the junction left unmatched. Germline assignment: CDR1 SGHVS and CDR2 FQNEAQ. This CDR3 contains 12 residues. Via MiXCR, TCRdb re-called the 5' RACE reads, giving one row per CDR3 protein. The table has around 55,000 distinct CDR3 sequences, more than 12% seen once; the top ten hold over 8%. This clonotype originated in an adult who was a healthcare worker with PCR-confirmed SARS-CoV-2 infection or an uninfected control (not recorded which). The rearrangement links TRBV7-8 to TRBJ1-1; 7 bases are a match to TRBD1. The sample consisted of whole blood, taken at baseline. For the CDR3, the DNA is TGTGCCAGCAGCTTAGAGTTGGGACAGGCTTTCTTT. It specifies CASSLELGQAFF.